This T cell receptor (beta chain) comes out of a study of control samples from healthy donors and cancer patients. Method: immunoSEQ multiplex PCR; TCRdb's copy keeps in-frame clones and lacks some. The data contain approximately 100,000 clones, over 85% of them singletons. The V end lost 6 bases, the J end lost 5 bases, and 14 bases lay between the germline ends. The germline V gene encodes CDR1 LGHNT and CDR2 FRNRAP. This CDR3 region has 14 residues. The TCR comes from a human donor in good health. The donor label of this sample is uncertain. Sequences were obtained from blood. The chain recombines TRBV12-5 with TRBJ2-1, with D perhaps being TRBD1 or TRBD2 (5 bases each). The CDR3, as DNA: TGTGCTAGTGGCCGGGACCCGGTGGACAATGAGCAGTTCTTC. It specifies CASGRDPVDNEQFF.